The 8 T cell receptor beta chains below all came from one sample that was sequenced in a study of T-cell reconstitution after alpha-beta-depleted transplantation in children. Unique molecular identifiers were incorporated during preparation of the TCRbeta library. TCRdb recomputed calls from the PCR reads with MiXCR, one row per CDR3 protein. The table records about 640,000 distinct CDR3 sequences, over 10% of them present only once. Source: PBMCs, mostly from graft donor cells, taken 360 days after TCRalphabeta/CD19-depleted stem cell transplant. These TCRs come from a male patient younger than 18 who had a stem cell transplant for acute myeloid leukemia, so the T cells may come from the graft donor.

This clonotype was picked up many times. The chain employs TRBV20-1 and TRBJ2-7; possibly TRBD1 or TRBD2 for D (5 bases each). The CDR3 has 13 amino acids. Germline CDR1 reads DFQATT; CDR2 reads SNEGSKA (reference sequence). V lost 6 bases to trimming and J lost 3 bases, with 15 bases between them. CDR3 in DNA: TGCAGTGCCCGGGGCCGAAGGGGCTACGAGCAGTACTTC. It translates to CSARGRRGYEQYF.

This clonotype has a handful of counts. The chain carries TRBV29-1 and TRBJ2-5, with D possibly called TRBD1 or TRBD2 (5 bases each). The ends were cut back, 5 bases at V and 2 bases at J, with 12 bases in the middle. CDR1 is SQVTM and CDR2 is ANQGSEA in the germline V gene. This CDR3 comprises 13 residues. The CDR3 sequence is CSVLRGVQETQYF. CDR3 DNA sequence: TGCAGCGTTCTAAGGGGAGTTCAAGAGACCCAGTACTTC.

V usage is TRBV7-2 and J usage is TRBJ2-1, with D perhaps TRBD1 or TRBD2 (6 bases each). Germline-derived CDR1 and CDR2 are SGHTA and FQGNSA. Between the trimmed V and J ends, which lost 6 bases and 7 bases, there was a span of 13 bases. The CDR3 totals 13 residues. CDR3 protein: CASRESGANEQFF. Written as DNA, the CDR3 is TGTGCCAGCAGGGAGTCGGGGGCGAATGAGCAGTTCTTC.

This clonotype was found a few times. DNA of the CDR3: TGTGCCAGCAGCTTCTCCGGGACAGGGAGTTTCTATGGCTACACCTTC. It translates to CASSFSGTGSFYGYTF. The V and J genes are TRBV7-9 and TRBJ1-2; 9 bases fit TRBD1. There are 16 residues in the CDR3. The germline CDR1 and CDR2 sequences are SEHNR and FQNEAQ (reference sequence). V was clipped by 3 bases and J by 4 bases; unmatched bases: 9.

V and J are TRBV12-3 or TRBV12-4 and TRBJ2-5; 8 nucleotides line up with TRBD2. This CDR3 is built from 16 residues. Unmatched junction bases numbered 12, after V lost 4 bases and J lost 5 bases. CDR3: CASSSGLAGRAETQYF. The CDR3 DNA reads TGTGCCAGCAGTTCTGGACTAGCAGGGCGCGCGGAGACCCAGTACTTC.

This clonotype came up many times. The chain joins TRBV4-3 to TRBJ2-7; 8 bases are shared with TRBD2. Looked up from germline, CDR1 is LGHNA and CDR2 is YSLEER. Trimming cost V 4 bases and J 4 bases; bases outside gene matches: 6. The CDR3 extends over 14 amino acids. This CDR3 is CASSLGRATYEQYF. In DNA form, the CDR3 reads TGCGCCAGCAGCCTCGGGAGGGCCACTTACGAGCAGTACTTC.

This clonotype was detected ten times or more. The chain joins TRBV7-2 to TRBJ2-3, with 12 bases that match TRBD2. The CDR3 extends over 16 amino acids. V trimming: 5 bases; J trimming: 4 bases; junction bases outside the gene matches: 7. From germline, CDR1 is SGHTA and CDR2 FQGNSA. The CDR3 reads CASSTRLAGAADTQYF. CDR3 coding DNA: TGTGCCAGCAGCACCCGACTAGCGGGAGCCGCAGATACGCAGTATTTT. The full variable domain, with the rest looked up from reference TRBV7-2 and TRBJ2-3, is GAGVSQSPSNKVTEKGKDVELRCDPISGHTALYWYRQSLGQGLEFLIYFQGNSAPDKSGLPSDRFSAERTGGSVSTLTIQRTQQEDSAVYLCASSTRLAGAADTQYFGPGTRLTVL.

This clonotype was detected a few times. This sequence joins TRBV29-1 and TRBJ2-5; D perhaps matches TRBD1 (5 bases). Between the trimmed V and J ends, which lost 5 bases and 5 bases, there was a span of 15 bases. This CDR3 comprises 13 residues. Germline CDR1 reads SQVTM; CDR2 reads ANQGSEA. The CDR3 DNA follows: TGCAGCGTTCCCCCCAGGGTCGGCGAGACCCAGTACTTC. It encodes CSVPPRVGETQYF.